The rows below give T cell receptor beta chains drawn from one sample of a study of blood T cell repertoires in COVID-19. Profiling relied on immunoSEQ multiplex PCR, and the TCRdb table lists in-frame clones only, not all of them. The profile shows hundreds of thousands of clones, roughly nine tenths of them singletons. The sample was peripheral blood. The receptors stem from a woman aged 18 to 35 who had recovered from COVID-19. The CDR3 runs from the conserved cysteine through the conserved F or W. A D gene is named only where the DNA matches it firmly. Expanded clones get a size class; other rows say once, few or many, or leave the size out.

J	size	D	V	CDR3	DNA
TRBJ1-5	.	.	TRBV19	CASTPLGGGQPQHF	TGTGCCAGTACCCCCCTAGGGGGTGGACAGCCCCAGCATTTT
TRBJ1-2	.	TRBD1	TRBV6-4	CASSDSTGRGGYTF	TGTGCCAGCAGTGACTCGACAGGGCGGGGTGGCTACACCTTC
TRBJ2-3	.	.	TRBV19	CASSVSGGADTQYF	TGTGCCAGTAGTGTCTCGGGTGGCGCAGATACGCAGTATTTT
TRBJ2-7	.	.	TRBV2	CASSLDEQYF	TGTGCCAGCTCCCTAGACGAGCAGTACTTC
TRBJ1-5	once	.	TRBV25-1	CASSDRSNQPQHF	TGTGCCAGCAGTGACCGTAGCAATCAGCCCCAGCATTTT
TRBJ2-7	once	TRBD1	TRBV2	CASLSGTENSEQYF	TGTGCCAGCCTCTCCGGGACAGAGAACTCCGAGCAGTACTTC
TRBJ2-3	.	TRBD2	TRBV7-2	CASSTREGTDTQYF	TGTGCCAGCAGCACCCGGGAGGGGACAGATACGCAGTATTTT
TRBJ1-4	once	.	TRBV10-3	CATSLGESEKLFF	TGTGCCACTTCCCTCGGGGAATCTGAAAAACTGTTTTTT
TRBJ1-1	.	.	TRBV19	CASSTGWTEAFF	TGTGCCAGTAGTACCGGTTGGACTGAAGCTTTCTTT
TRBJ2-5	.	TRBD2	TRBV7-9	CASSLGPSGGKGRETQYF	TGTGCCAGCAGCTTGGGGCCTAGCGGAGGCAAGGGTCGGGAGACCCAGTACTTC
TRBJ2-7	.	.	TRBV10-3	CAISEGPFYEQYF	TGTGCCATCAGTGAGGGCCCATTCTACGAGCAGTACTTC
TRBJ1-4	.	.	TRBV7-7	CASSPSDMVGEKLFF	TGTGCCAGCAGCCCCTCGGACATGGTCGGTGAAAAACTGTTTTTT
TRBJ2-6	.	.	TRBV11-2	CASSIGIRASFAGANVLTF	TGTGCCAGCAGCATCGGGATCCGGGCTAGCTTTGCTGGGGCCAACGTCCTGACTTTC
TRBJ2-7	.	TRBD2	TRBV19	CASSMASGYSYEQYF	TGTGCCAGTAGTATGGCTAGCGGGTACTCCTACGAGCAGTACTTC
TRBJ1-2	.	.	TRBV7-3	CASSPNALANYGYTF	TGTGCCAGCAGCCCGAATGCTTTAGCTAACTATGGCTACACCTTC
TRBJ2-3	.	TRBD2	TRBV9	CASSVSTSGSTSTDTQYF	TGTGCCAGCAGCGTCTCGACTAGCGGGAGCACTAGCACAGATACGCAGTATTTT
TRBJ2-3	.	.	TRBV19	CASRDSHTDTQYF	TGTGCCAGCCGGGACTCGCACACAGATACGCAGTATTTT
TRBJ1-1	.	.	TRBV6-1	CASSDGGQTEAFF	TGTGCCAGCAGTGACGGAGGACAGACTGAAGCTTTCTTT
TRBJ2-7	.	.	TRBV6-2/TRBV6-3	CASSSGTDGYEQYF	TGTGCCAGCAGTTCCGGGACTGACGGGTACGAGCAGTACTTC
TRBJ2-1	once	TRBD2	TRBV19	CASNSGRANNEQFF	TGTGCCAGTAATAGCGGGAGGGCCAACAATGAGCAGTTCTTC
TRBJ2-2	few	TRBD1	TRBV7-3	CASSYRQGVNTGELFF	TGTGCCAGCAGCTACCGCCAGGGGGTAAACACCGGGGAGCTGTTTTTT
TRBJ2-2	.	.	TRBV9	CASSVGHPSLGELFF	TGTGCCAGCAGCGTAGGACACCCCAGTCTTGGGGAGCTGTTTTTT
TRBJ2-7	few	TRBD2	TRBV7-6	CASSPGGLTSDVYEQYF	TGTGCCAGCAGCCCCGGGGGGTTGACTAGCGACGTTTACGAGCAGTACTTC
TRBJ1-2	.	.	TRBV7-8	CASSPLDIGGYTF	TGTGCCAGCAGCCCCTTAGACATCGGCGGCTACACCTTC
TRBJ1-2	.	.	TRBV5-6	CASSLVVLGAGYTF	TGTGCCAGCAGCTTGGTAGTTCTGGGGGCTGGCTACACCTTC
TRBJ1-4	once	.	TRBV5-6	CASSGQNEKLFF	TGTGCCAGCAGCGGGCAGAATGAAAAACTGTTTTTT
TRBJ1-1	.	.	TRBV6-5	CASRRNTEAFF	TGTGCCAGCAGGAGGAACACTGAAGCTTTCTTT
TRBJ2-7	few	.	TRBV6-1	CASGDGVYEQYF	TGTGCCAGCGGTGACGGGGTCTACGAGCAGTACTTC
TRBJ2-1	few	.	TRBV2	CASTKGGSSYNEQFF	TGTGCCAGCACCAAGGGAGGATCGTCCTACAATGAGCAGTTCTTC
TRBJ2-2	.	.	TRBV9	CASSLSGPNTGELFF	TGTGCCAGCAGCCTAAGCGGGCCAAACACCGGGGAGCTGTTTTTT
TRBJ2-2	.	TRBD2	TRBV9	CASSPHLAGYTGELFF	TGTGCCAGCAGCCCCCATCTAGCGGGATACACCGGGGAGCTGTTTTTT